This is a list of T cell receptor beta chains from one sample in a study of blood T cell repertoires in COVID-19. TCRdb keeps only in-frame clones here, not all; method: immunoSEQ multiplex PCR. In the table there are around 97,000 clones, roughly 84% of which are singletons. Sequenced sample: peripheral blood. Receptor source: a human donor in a cohort sampled during active COVID-19. CDR3s include the opening cysteine and the closing phenylalanine or tryptophan. A D gene is named only where the DNA matches it firmly. Only some rows state a clone size, as once, few, many or a class for expanded clones.

d_call,clone_size,j_call,v_call,cdr3_aa,cdr3_nt
TRBD1,NA,TRBJ2-3,TRBV7-9,CASTPRSTGVDTQYF,TGTGCCAGCACCCCAAGATCAACAGGGGTCGATACGCAGTATTTT
TRBD2,NA,TRBJ2-5,TRBV6-1,CASSEFPGRVGGRETQYF,TGTGCCAGCAGTGAATTCCCCGGCCGGGTAGGCGGGAGAGAGACCCAGTACTTC
NA,NA,TRBJ1-4,TRBV5-4,CASSLGQQEKLFF,TGTGCCAGCAGCTTGGGACAGCAAGAAAAACTGTTTTTT
TRBD1,NA,TRBJ2-5,TRBV2,CASSATLTGQGGNF,TGTGCCAGCAGTGCCACTTTGACGGGACAGGGGGGGAACTTC
NA,NA,TRBJ1-1,TRBV7-9,CASSSTASPEAFF,TGTGCCAGCAGCTCGACAGCCTCTCCTGAAGCTTTCTTT
TRBD2,NA,TRBJ2-7,TRBV10-1,CASSETSGPFTSKQYF,TGCGCCAGCAGTGAGACTAGCGGGCCCTTCACGAGCAAGCAGTACTTC
NA,NA,TRBJ1-1,TRBV5-4,CASSFGQNTEAFF,TGTGCCAGCAGCTTCGGACAGAACACTGAAGCTTTCTTT
TRBD2,NA,TRBJ2-2,TRBV5-4,CASSSPLRGGPNTGELFF,TGTGCCAGCAGCTCCCCTCTACGGGGAGGGCCAAATACCGGGGAGCTGTTTTTT
NA,NA,TRBJ2-5,TRBV4-1,CASSQAPLETQYF,TGCGCCAGCAGCCAAGCCCCACTGGAGACCCAGTACTTC
TRBD1,many,TRBJ1-5,TRBV7-3,CASSLKGTGGTGQPQHF,TGTGCCAGCAGCTTAAAGGGGACAGGGGGGACTGGGCAGCCCCAGCATTTT
TRBD2,NA,TRBJ2-2,TRBV14,CASSREVSGRDTGELFF,TGTGCCAGCAGCCGAGAAGTTAGCGGGAGGGACACCGGGGAGCTGTTTTTT
TRBD1,NA,TRBJ2-1,TRBV7-3,CASSLDRYNEQFF,TGTGCCAGCAGCCTGGACAGGTACAATGAGCAGTTCTTC
TRBD2,NA,TRBJ2-7,TRBV7-8,CASSPQLAYNYEQYF,TGTGCCAGCAGCCCGCAACTAGCGTACAACTACGAGCAGTACTTC
TRBD2,NA,TRBJ2-1,TRBV28,CASSFRGASGYNEQFF,TGTGCCAGCAGTTTTCGGGGGGCTAGCGGGTACAATGAGCAGTTCTTC
NA,NA,TRBJ2-1,TRBV29-1,CSVDRGGSEQFF,TGCAGCGTTGATCGTGGGGGGTCTGAGCAGTTCTTC
TRBD1,NA,TRBJ2-1,TRBV10-1,CASSPRGQAYNEQFF,TGCGCCAGCAGTCCTAGGGGACAGGCCTACAATGAGCAGTTCTTC
TRBD2,NA,TRBJ2-1,TRBV4-1,CASRYGLAVGDEQFF,TGCGCCAGCAGGTACGGACTAGCAGTAGGAGATGAGCAGTTCTTC
TRBD1,NA,TRBJ2-1,TRBV24-1,CAIQQGGEGYNEQFF,TGTGCCATTCAACAGGGGGGAGAGGGCTACAATGAGCAGTTCTTC
NA,NA,TRBJ2-5,TRBV7-2,CASSLVYGETQYF,TGTGCCAGCAGCTTAGTTTACGGAGAGACCCAGTACTTC
NA,NA,TRBJ2-2,TRBV11-2,CASRDLALANTGELFF,TGTGCCAGCAGGGATCTAGCGCTAGCGAACACCGGGGAGCTGTTTTTT
NA,NA,TRBJ2-7,TRBV18,CASSPPGTGAYEQYF,TGTGCCAGCTCACCGCCCGGGACTGGGGCCTACGAGCAGTACTTC
NA,once,TRBJ2-7,TRBV7-3,CASSLIDSNEQYF,TGTGCCAGCAGCTTAATTGACTCCAACGAGCAGTACTTC
NA,NA,TRBJ1-1,TRBV27,CASSSGANTEAFF,TGTGCCAGCAGTTCTGGGGCGAACACTGAAGCTTTCTTT
TRBD1,NA,TRBJ2-1,TRBV7-8,CASSKDRSRRGEQFF,TGTGCCAGCAGCAAGGACAGGAGTCGGAGAGGTGAGCAGTTCTTC
NA,few,TRBJ2-5,TRBV24-1,CATSDPASGVGETQYF,TGTGCCACCAGTGACCCGGCGTCAGGGGTTGGAGAGACCCAGTACTTC
NA,NA,TRBJ2-1,TRBV7-3,CASSPEQARSHEQFF,TGTGCCAGCAGCCCCGAACAAGCTAGAAGCCATGAGCAGTTCTTC
NA,NA,TRBJ2-3,TRBV5-1,CASSLGIAASTDTQYF,TGCGCCAGCAGCTTGGGAATAGCGGCAAGCACAGATACGCAGTATTTT
NA,NA,TRBJ2-5,TRBV27,CASSPKDTWETQYF,TGTGCCAGCAGTCCCAAGGACACTTGGGAGACCCAGTACTTC
TRBD1,NA,TRBJ2-2,TRBV3-1/TRBV3-2,CASSQAKDRGTGELFF,TGTGCCAGCAGCCAAGCCAAGGACAGGGGCACCGGGGAGCTGTTTTTT
TRBD2,NA,TRBJ2-2,TRBV7-3,CASSSHAAGGSGELFF,TGTGCCAGCAGTAGTCATGCGGCGGGAGGGTCCGGGGAGCTGTTTTTT
TRBD1,once,TRBJ2-2,TRBV3-1/TRBV3-2,CASSRTGVNTGELFF,TGTGCCAGCAGCAGAACAGGGGTGAACACCGGGGAGCTGTTTTTT
NA,NA,TRBJ1-3,TRBV9,CASSADDSSGNTIYF,TGTGCCAGCAGCGCAGATGACAGCTCTGGAAACACCATATATTTT
NA,once,TRBJ2-7,TRBV4-1,CASSQDYWPGAYEQYF,TGCGCCAGCAGCCAAGATTATTGGCCAGGGGCCTACGAGCAGTACTTC